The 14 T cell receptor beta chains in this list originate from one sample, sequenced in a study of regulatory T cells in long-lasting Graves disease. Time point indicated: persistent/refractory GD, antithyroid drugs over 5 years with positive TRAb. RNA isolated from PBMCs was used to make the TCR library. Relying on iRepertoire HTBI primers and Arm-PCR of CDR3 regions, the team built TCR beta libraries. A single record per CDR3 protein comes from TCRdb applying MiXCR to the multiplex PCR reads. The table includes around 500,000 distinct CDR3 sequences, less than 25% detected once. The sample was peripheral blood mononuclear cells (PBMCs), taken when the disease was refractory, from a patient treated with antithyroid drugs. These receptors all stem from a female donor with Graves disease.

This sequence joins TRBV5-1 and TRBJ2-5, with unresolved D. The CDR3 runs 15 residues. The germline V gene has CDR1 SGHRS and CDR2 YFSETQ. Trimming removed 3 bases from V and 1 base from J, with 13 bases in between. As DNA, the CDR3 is TGCGCCAGCAGCTCGGGCAGTAGCACCCAAGAGACCCAGTACTTC. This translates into CASSSGSSTQETQYF. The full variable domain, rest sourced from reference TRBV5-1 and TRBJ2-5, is KAGVTQTPRYLIKTRGQQVTLSCSPISGHRSVSWYQQTPGQGLQFLFEYFSETQRNKGNFPGRFSGRQFSNSRSEMNVSTLELGDSALYLCASSSGSSTQETQYFGPGTRLLVL.

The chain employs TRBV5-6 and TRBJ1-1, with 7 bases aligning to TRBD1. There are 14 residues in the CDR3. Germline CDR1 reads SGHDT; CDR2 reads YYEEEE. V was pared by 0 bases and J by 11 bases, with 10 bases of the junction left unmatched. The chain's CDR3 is CASSLGGQEVGAFF. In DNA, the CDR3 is TGTGCCAGCAGCTTGGGAGGACAGGAGGTGGGGGCTTTCTTT. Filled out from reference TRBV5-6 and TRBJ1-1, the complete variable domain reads DAGVTQSPTHLIKTRGQQVTLRCSPKSGHDTVSWYQQALGQGPQFIFQYYEEEERQRGNFPDRFSGHQFPNYSSELNVNALLLGDSALYLCASSLGGQEVGAFFGQGTRLTVV.

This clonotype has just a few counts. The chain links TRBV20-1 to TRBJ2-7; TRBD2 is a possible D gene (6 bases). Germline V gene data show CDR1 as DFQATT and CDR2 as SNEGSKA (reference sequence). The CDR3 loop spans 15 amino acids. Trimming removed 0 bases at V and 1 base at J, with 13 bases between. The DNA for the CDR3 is TGCAGTGCTAGAGATCGGGCGGGATCTTCCTACGAGCAGTACTTC. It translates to CSARDRAGSSYEQYF.

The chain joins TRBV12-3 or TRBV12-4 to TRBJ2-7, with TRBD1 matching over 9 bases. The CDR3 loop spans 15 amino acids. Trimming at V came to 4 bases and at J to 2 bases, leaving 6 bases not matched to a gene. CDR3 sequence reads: CASSSGQGAPYEQYF. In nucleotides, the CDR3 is TGTGCCAGCAGTTCGGGACAGGGTGCGCCCTACGAGCAGTACTTC.

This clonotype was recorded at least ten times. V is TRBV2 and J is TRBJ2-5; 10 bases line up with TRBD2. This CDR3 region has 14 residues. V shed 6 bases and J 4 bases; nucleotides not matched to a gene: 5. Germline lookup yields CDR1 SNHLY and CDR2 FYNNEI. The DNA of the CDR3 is TGTGCCAGCAGAGGACTAGCGGCGGGAGAGACCCAGTACTTC. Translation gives CASRGLAAGETQYF.

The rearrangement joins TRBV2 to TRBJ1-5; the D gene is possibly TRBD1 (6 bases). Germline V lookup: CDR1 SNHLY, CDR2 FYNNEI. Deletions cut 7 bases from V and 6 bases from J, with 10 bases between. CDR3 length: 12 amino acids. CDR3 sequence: CASNRVGQPQHF. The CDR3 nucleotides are TGTGCCAGCAACAGGGTCGGTCAGCCCCAGCATTTT. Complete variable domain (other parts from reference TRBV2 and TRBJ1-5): EPEVTQTPSHQVTQMGQEVILRCVPISNHLYFYWYRQILGQKVEFLVSFYNNEISEKSEIFDDQFSVERPDGSNFTLKIRSTKLEDSAMYFCASNRVGQPQHFGDGTRLSIL.

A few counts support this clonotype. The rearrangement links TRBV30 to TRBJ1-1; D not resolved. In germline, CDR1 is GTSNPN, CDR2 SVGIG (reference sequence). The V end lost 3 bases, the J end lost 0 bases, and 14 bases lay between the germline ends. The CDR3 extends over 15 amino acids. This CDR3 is CAWRGSIFMNTEAFF. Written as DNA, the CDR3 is TGTGCCTGGAGGGGCAGCATCTTTATGAACACTGAAGCTTTCTTT.

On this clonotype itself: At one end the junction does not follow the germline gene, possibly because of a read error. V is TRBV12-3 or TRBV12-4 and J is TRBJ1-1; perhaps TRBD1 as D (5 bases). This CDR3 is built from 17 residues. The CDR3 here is CASSLFLRGQENTEAFF. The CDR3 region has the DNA TGTGCCAGCAGTTTATTTTTGCGAGGACAAGAAAACACTGAAGCCTTCTTT.

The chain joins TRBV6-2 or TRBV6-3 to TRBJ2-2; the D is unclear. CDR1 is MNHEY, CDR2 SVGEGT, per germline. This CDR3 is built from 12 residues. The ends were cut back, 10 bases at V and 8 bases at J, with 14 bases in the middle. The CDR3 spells CATTGVRGELFF. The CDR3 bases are TGTGCCACCACCGGAGTACGAGGGGAGCTGTTTTTT.

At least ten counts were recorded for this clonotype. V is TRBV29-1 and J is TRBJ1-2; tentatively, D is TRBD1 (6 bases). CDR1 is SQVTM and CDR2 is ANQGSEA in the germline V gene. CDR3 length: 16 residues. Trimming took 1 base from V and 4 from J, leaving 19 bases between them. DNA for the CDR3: TGCAGCGTTGAAGGCTTCAATACAGGGTTCCTCTATGGCTACACCTTC. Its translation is CSVEGFNTGFLYGYTF.

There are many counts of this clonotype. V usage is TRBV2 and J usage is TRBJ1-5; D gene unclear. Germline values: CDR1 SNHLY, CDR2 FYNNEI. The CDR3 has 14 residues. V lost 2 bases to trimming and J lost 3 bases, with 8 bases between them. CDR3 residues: CASSEFAVNQPQHF. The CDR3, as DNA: TGTGCCAGCAGTGAATTTGCGGTCAATCAGCCCCAGCATTTT.

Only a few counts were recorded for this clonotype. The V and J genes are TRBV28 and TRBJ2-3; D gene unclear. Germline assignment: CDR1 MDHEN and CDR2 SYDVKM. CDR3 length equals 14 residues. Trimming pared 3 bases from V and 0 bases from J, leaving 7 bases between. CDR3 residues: CASSFATSTDTQYF. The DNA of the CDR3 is TGTGCCAGCAGTTTCGCGACGAGCACAGATACGCAGTATTTT.

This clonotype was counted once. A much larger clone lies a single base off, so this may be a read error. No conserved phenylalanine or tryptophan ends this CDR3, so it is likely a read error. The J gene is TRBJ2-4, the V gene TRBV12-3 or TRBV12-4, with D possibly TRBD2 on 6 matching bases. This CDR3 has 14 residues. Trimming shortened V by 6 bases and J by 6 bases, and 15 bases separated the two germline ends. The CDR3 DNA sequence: TGTGCCAGCAGCCGTAACGGGGGAGGAAACATTCAGTACTCC. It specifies CASSRNGGGNIQYS.

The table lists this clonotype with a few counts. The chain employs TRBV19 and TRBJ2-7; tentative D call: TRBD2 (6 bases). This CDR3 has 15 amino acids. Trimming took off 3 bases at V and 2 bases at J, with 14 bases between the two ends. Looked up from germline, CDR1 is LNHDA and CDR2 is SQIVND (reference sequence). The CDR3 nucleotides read TGTGCCAGTAGTATGGAGGGCTCGGCTACCTACGAGCAGTACTTC. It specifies CASSMEGSATYEQYF.